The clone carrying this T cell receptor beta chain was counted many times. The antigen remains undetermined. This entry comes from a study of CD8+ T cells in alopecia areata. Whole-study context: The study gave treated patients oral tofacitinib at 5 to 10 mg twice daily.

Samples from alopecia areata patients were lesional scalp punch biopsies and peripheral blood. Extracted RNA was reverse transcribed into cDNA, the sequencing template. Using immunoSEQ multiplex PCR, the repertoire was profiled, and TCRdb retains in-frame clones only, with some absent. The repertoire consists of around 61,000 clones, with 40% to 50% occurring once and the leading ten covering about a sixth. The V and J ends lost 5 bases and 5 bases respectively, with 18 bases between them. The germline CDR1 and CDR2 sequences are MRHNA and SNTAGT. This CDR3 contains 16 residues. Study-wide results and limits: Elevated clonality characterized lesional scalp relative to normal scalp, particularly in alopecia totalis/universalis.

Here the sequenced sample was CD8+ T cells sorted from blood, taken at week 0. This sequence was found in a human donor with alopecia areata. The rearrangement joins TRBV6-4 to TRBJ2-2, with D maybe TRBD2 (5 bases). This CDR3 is CASSSMRSRGTGELFF. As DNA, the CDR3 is TGTGCCAGCAGTAGCATGAGGAGCCGGGGAACCGGGGAGCTGTTTTTT.